This TCR beta chain appears in the sequencing data of a study of CD8 T cells in Susac syndrome. The CDR3 has 15 amino acids. The J segment lost 8 bases and the V segment lost 4 bases, leaving 9 bases of the junction unmatched. The germline gives CDR1 LGHNA, CDR2 YNFKEQ. TCR beta sequencing covered blood CD8+ and CD4+ T cells. The TEMRA cells underwent FACS enrichment, while the CD8+ and CD4+ T cells underwent negative isolation. When the RNA was reverse transcribed, random hexamers were used with an input of roughly 0.45 to 1 ug. Across 54 Vbeta and 13 Jbeta, TCR beta CDR3 was amplified with immunoSEQ multiplex PCR. Using its own MiXCR run on the immunoSEQ multiplex PCR reads, TCRdb lists one record per CDR3 protein. The table includes 300,000 or so distinct CDR3 sequences, just over 90% detected once.

The J gene is TRBJ2-1, the V gene TRBV4-2, with TRBD2 matching 9 bases. The sequence derives from a human donor with multiple sclerosis. Source material: CD4+ T cells from PBMCs. The CDR3 DNA reads as TGTGCCAGCAGCCCCCATAGCGGGAGCAGCGATGAGCAGTTCTTC. Protein: CASSPHSGSSDEQFF.